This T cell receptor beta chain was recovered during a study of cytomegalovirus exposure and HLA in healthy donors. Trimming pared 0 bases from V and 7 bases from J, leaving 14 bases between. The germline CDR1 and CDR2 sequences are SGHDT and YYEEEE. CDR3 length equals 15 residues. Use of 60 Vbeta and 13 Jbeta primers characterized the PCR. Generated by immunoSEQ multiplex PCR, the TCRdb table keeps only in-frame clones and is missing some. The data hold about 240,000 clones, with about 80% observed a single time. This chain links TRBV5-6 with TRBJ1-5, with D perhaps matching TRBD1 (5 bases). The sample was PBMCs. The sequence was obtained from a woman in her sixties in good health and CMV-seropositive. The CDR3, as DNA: TGTGCCAGCAGCTTGGGGGGGGGTGGACTCCAGCCCCAGCATTTT. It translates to CASSLGGGGLQPQHF.